Below are 25 T cell receptor beta chains sequenced from a single sample in a study of blood T cell repertoires in COVID-19. Measured with immunoSEQ multiplex PCR; TCRdb has only the in-frame clones, and not every one. This table has fewer than 300,000 clones, 85% appearing once. Sample: peripheral blood. The receptors stem from a human donor in a cohort sampled during active COVID-19.

The V call is TRBV6-1, the J call TRBJ2-3; TRBD2 is a possible D gene (6 bases). The V gene lost 2 bases and the J gene lost 3 bases, with 12 bases spanning the gap. Germline lookup yields CDR1 MNHNS and CDR2 SASEGT. The CDR3 sequence is 15 residues long. CDR3 in DNA: TGTGCCAGCAGTGAATTCGGCGGGATGACAGATACGCAGTATTTT. Translated: CASSEFGGMTDTQYF.

The rearrangement links TRBV6-1 to TRBJ1-4; tentatively, D is TRBD1 (6 bases). The CDR3 sequence is 14 residues long. Trimming removed 2 bases at V and 5 bases at J, with 9 bases between. Germline loops: CDR1 MNHNS, CDR2 SASEGT. CDR3: CASSEYRANEKLFF. The CDR3 DNA is TGTGCCAGCAGTGAATACAGGGCCAATGAAAAACTGTTTTTT.

The chain employs TRBV5-1 and TRBJ2-1; TRBD2 matches 13 bases. Germline loops: CDR1 SGHRS, CDR2 YFSETQ. There are 16 residues in the CDR3. The junction had 5 bases not matched to a gene; V was cut back by 0 bases and J by 8 bases. CDR3 in amino acids: CASSLGGLAGAHEQFF. The CDR3 region has the DNA TGCGCCAGCAGCTTGGGCGGACTAGCGGGAGCCCATGAGCAGTTCTTC.

The chain joins TRBV5-1 to TRBJ2-3; possible D gene TRBD2, 6 bases. CDR3 length: 15 amino acids. The germline V and J ends were trimmed by 4 bases and 9 bases, with 21 bases remaining between them. The germline CDR1 and CDR2 sequences are SGHRS and YFSETQ. This CDR3 is CASSLTTSGLETQYF. In nucleotides, the CDR3 is TGCGCCAGCAGCCTCACGACCTCGGGACTGGAAACGCAGTATTTT.

The chain employs TRBV29-1 and TRBJ1-1; 9 positions match TRBD1. This CDR3 has 15 residues. CDR1 is SQVTM, CDR2 ANQGSEA, per germline. The V gene end was trimmed by 6 bases and the J gene end by 4 bases; junction bases not matched to a gene: 12. The CDR3 DNA reads as TGCAGCGTCAAATCACAGGGGGCGGCGAGCACTGAAGCTTTCTTT. It is translated as CSVKSQGAASTEAFF.

The chain is built from TRBV19 and TRBJ1-6; TRBD1 might be the D (6 bases). V dropped 6 bases and J dropped 7 bases, with 13 bases sitting between them. CDR3 size: 14 residues. CDR1 is LNHDA and CDR2 is SQIVND in the germline V gene (reference sequence). CDR3 sequence: CASRLTGGNSPLHF. DNA for the CDR3: TGTGCCAGTAGGTTGACAGGTGGCAATTCACCCCTCCACTTT.

The V and J genes are TRBV7-2 and TRBJ1-5, with D hard to call. The germline gives CDR1 SGHTA, CDR2 FQGNSA. Trimming shortened V by 5 bases and J by 7 bases, and 12 bases separated the two germline ends. The length of the CDR3 is 13 residues. The CDR3 reads CASSQTSVQPQHF. CDR3 nucleotides: TGTGCCAGCAGCCAAACGTCGGTACAGCCCCAGCATTTT.

The chain recombines TRBV28 with TRBJ1-3; the D is unclear. Germline loops: CDR1 MDHEN, CDR2 SYDVKM. Trimming removed 3 bases at V and 7 bases at J, with 10 bases between. CDR3 length equals 13 residues. The DNA of the CDR3 is TGTGCCAGCAGTTTTCCGGGTTTTAACACCATATATTTT. Translation: CASSFPGFNTIYF.

The chain joins TRBV5-1 to TRBJ1-6, with D maybe TRBD1 (6 bases). Germline lookup yields CDR1 SGHRS and CDR2 YFSETQ. V lost 0 bases and J lost 5, with 15 bases in between. There are 17 residues in the CDR3. CDR3 sequence: CASSLDPRGKNNSPLHF. The CDR3 nucleotides are TGCGCCAGCAGCTTGGACCCTAGGGGGAAGAATAATTCACCCCTCCACTTT. Supplemented by reference TRBV5-1 and TRBJ1-6, the full variable domain reads KAGVTQTPRYLIKTRGQQVTLSCSPISGHRSVSWYQQTPGQGLQFLFEYFSETQRNKGNFPGRFSGRQFSNSRSEMNVSTLELGDSALYLCASSLDPRGKNNSPLHFGNGTRLTVT.

The chain combines TRBV5-1 with TRBJ2-7, with a tentative D call TRBD2 (5 bases). V was cut by 0 bases and J by 6 bases, with 19 bases left in between. The CDR3 contains 16 residues. Germline loops: CDR1 SGHRS, CDR2 YFSETQ. The CDR3 sequence is CASSLGVEGTAGEQYF. Written as DNA, the CDR3 is TGCGCCAGCAGCTTGGGAGTCGAGGGAACAGCAGGCGAGCAGTACTTC. The variable domain in full, completed from reference TRBV5-1 and TRBJ2-7, reads KAGVTQTPRYLIKTRGQQVTLSCSPISGHRSVSWYQQTPGQGLQFLFEYFSETQRNKGNFPGRFSGRQFSNSRSEMNVSTLELGDSALYLCASSLGVEGTAGEQYFGPGTRLTVT.

The V call is TRBV7-9, the J call TRBJ1-4; D is possibly TRBD1 (6 bases). CDR1 and CDR2 (germline): SEHNR, FQNEAQ (reference sequence). The CDR3 has 15 amino acids. V was shortened by 3 bases and J by 4 bases, with 12 bases between the two germline ends. The CDR3 DNA reads TGTGCCAGCAGCTTCCAGGGGCAGATTAATGAAAAACTGTTTTTT. Translated, it gives CASSFQGQINEKLFF.

The chain has TRBV9 and TRBJ2-6, with 8 bases lining up with TRBD1. The CDR3 is 15 residues long. CDR1 and CDR2 from the germline V gene are SGDLS and YYNGEE. V shed 3 bases, J shed 2 bases, and the junction held 1 base outside the gene matches. The CDR3 loop reads CASSADRAGANVLTF. CDR3 DNA: TGTGCCAGCAGCGCGGACAGGGCTGGGGCCAACGTCCTGACTTTC.

This chain connects TRBV5-3 to TRBJ2-2; D gene ambiguous. TRBV5-3 has ORF status, its function being uncertain. V lost 2 bases and J lost 3, with 17 bases in between. The CDR3 runs to 17 residues. The DNA of the CDR3 is TGTGCCAGAAGCTTCCCTCCTCCCGGAGATGACACCGGGGAGCTGTTTTTT. Translating gives CARSFPPPGDDTGELFF.

This rearrangement joins TRBV6-6 to TRBJ2-7; TRBD1 agrees at 9 bases. Per germline, CDR1 MNHNY and CDR2 SVGAGI (reference sequence). This CDR3 spans 14 amino acids. V shed 4 bases and J 3 bases; nucleotides not matched to a gene: 4. The CDR3 here is CASSSGQGSYEQYF. The CDR3 DNA is TGTGCCAGCAGTTCGGGACAGGGAAGCTACGAGCAGTACTTC.

The V and J genes are TRBV4-3 and TRBJ2-1, with TRBD2 matching over 8 bases. From germline, CDR1 is LGHNA and CDR2 YSLEER. The CDR3 has 15 amino acids. V dropped 4 bases and J dropped 7; count of bases not matched to a gene: 9. The CDR3 loop reads CASSRASGRGNEQFF. The CDR3 region has the DNA TGCGCCAGCAGCCGGGCCAGCGGGAGAGGGAATGAGCAGTTCTTC.

The V call is TRBV5-1, the J call TRBJ2-1, with 9 bases fitting TRBD2. Germline assignment: CDR1 SGHRS and CDR2 YFSETQ. J lost 0 bases, V lost 1 base, and 2 bases had no gene match. The length of the CDR3 is 16 residues. The CDR3 is CASSLFSGSSYNEQFF. In DNA, the CDR3 is TGCGCCAGCAGCTTGTTTAGCGGGAGCTCCTACAATGAGCAGTTCTTC.

The V call is TRBV6-5, the J call TRBJ2-7, with 11 bases matching TRBD1. Germline-derived CDR1 and CDR2 are MNHEY and SVGAGI. The CDR3 has 15 residues. Unmatched junction bases numbered 5, after V lost 0 bases and J lost 7 bases. CDR3 nucleotide sequence: TGTGCCAGCAGTTACTCGGACAGGGGGCGGATTGAGCAGTACTTC. The encoded protein is CASSYSDRGRIEQYF.

The V and J genes are TRBV2 and TRBJ2-1, with 9 bases that match TRBD2. The germline CDR1 and CDR2 sequences are SNHLY and FYNNEI. V gave up 4 bases and J gave up 12 bases; unmatched junction bases: 7. The CDR3 totals 13 residues. This CDR3 reads CASSAGGRAVQFF. As DNA, the CDR3 is TGTGCCAGCAGTGCTGGCGGGAGGGCCGTGCAGTTCTTC.

The chain has TRBV5-1 and TRBJ2-7; 8 positions match TRBD2. The junction had 4 bases not matched to a gene; V was cut back by 5 bases and J by 0 bases. The CDR3 sequence is 14 residues long. CDR1 and CDR2 (germline): SGHRS, YFSETQ. The CDR3 here is CASRSSGSSYEQYF. CDR3 sequence (DNA): TGCGCCAGCAGATCGAGCGGGAGCTCCTACGAGCAGTACTTC.

This clone was counted once. The chain couples TRBV10-3 to TRBJ1-1; 9 bases align to TRBD1. The length of the CDR3 is 15 residues. Germline CDR1 reads ENHRY; CDR2 reads SYGVKD. V was pared by 0 bases and J by 3 bases, with 2 bases of the junction left unmatched. The DNA for the CDR3 is TGTGCCATCAGTGAGTCAGACAGGGGGTACACTGAAGCTTTCTTT. Its protein product is CAISESDRGYTEAFF.

The chain is built from TRBV5-1 and TRBJ2-2, with 7 bases identical to TRBD2. J lost 6 bases, V lost 6 bases, and 8 bases had no gene match. The length of the CDR3 is 14 residues. Looked up from germline, CDR1 is SGHRS and CDR2 is YFSETQ. CDR3: CASTGGRLAGELFF. The CDR3 bases are TGCGCCAGCACCGGCGGGAGATTGGCCGGGGAGCTGTTTTTT.

V is TRBV28 and J is TRBJ2-2, with D perhaps TRBD1 (6 bases). The length of the CDR3 is 15 residues. Germline values: CDR1 MDHEN, CDR2 SYDVKM. V dropped 2 bases and J dropped 7 bases, with 14 bases sitting between them. CDR3 coding DNA: TGTGCCAGCAGTTTAGTAGGACAGCCAAACGGGGAGCTGTTTTTT. Protein sequence: CASSLVGQPNGELFF.

The chain couples TRBV30 to TRBJ1-1, with 8 bases lining up with TRBD1. The junction had 7 bases not matched to a gene; V was cut back by 3 bases and J by 7 bases. This CDR3 spans 13 amino acids. Germline CDR1 reads GTSNPN; CDR2 reads SVGIG (reference sequence). This chain's CDR3 is CAWRGQGQSEAFF. The CDR3 coding sequence is TGTGCCTGGAGAGGACAGGGACAGAGTGAAGCTTTCTTT.

The chain uses TRBV6-5 and TRBJ2-3; a weak D match, TRBD2 (5 bases). Trimming removed 0 bases from V and 4 bases from J, with 5 bases in between. Germline lookup yields CDR1 MNHEY and CDR2 SVGAGI. This CDR3 has 13 amino acids. Written as DNA, the CDR3 is TGTGCCAGCAGTTACTCGAGGGCAGATACGCAGTATTTT. Translated, it gives CASSYSRADTQYF.

The chain couples TRBV5-1 to TRBJ2-3, with 9 bases lining up with TRBD2. Trimming at V came to 0 bases and at J to 5 bases, leaving 4 bases not matched to a gene. Germline values: CDR1 SGHRS, CDR2 YFSETQ. The CDR3 length is 15 residues. CDR3 sequence (DNA): TGCGCCAGCAGCTTGGGCGGGAGGGCCGGAGATACGCAGTATTTT. Protein sequence: CASSLGGRAGDTQYF.